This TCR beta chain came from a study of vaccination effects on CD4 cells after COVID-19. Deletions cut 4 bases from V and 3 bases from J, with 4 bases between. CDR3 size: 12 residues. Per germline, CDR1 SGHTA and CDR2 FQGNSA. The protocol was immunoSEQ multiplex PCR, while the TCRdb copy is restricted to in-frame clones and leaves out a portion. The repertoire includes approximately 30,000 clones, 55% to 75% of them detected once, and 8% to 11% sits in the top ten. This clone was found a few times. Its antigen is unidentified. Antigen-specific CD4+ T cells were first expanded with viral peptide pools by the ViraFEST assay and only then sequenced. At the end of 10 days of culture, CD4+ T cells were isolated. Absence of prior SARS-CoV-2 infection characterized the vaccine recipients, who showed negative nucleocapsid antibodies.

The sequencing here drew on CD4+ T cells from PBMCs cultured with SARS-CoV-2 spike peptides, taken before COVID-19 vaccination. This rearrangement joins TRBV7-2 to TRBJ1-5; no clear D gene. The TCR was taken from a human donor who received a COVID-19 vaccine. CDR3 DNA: TGTGCCAGCAGCTACAACAATCAGCCCCAGCATTTT. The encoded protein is CASSYNNQPQHF.